This entry lists 14 T cell receptor beta chains sequenced from one sample in a study of cytomegalovirus exposure and HLA in healthy donors. PCR used 60 Vbeta primers and 13 Jbeta primers. Profiling relied on immunoSEQ multiplex PCR, and the TCRdb table lists in-frame clones only, not all of them. The sample has 58,000 or so clones; approximately 71% are singletons. Material: PBMCs. The receptors come from a man aged 50 to 59 in good health and CMV-seropositive.

The V gene is TRBV7-9, the J gene TRBJ2-5, with D maybe TRBD2 (5 bases). The CDR3 extends over 16 amino acids. The germline V and J ends were trimmed by 2 bases and 1 base, with 14 bases remaining between them. Germline V gene lookup returns CDR1 SEHNR and CDR2 FQNEAQ (reference sequence). CDR3 bases: TGTGCCAGCAGCTTACTAGTCCGGGAAGCCCAAGAGACCCAGTACTTC. Its protein product is CASSLLVREAQETQYF.

This rearrangement joins TRBV7-9 to TRBJ1-5; 8 bases match TRBD1. The CDR3 contains 16 residues. Germline V gene lookup returns CDR1 SEHNR and CDR2 FQNEAQ (reference sequence). V lost 3 bases, J lost 9 bases, and 13 bases stayed unmatched. CDR3 in DNA: TGTGCCAGCAGCTTCAGTGGACAGGGCGATTCTCGGCCCCAGCATTTT. Translated, it gives CASSFSGQGDSRPQHF.

V gene TRBV19 combines with J gene TRBJ2-2, with D hard to call. The CDR3 has 11 amino acids. CDR1 and CDR2 from the germline V gene are LNHDA and SQIVND (reference sequence). V was cut by 5 bases and J by 7 bases, with 5 bases left in between. CDR3 loop: CASSRVGELFF. DNA of the CDR3: TGTGCCAGTAGTCGGGTCGGGGAGCTGTTTTTT.

This sequence joins TRBV19 and TRBJ2-4, with TRBD1 identical over 9 bases. V was clipped by 8 bases and J by 0 bases; unmatched bases: 8. CDR3 size: 16 residues. Germline lookup yields CDR1 LNHDA and CDR2 SQIVND (reference sequence). The DNA for the CDR3 is TGTGCCAGTTCCCTAACAGGGGGCTTAGCCAAAAACATTCAGTACTTC. As protein: CASSLTGGLAKNIQYF.

This chain uses TRBV27 with TRBJ1-5; D is undetermined. The V end lost 0 bases, the J end lost 1 base, and 10 bases lay between the germline ends. CDR3 size: 16 residues. CDR1 and CDR2 from the germline V gene are MNHEY and SMNVEV (reference sequence). CDR3 in DNA: TGTGCCAGCAGTTTATCTTTTATCCCCAGCAATCAGCCCCAGCATTTT. It codes for CASSLSFIPSNQPQHF.

This clone has just a few counts. The chain joins TRBV5-4 to TRBJ1-1, with 9 bases aligning to TRBD1. Germline CDR1 is SGHNT and CDR2 is YYREEE (reference sequence). CDR3 length: 12 amino acids. CDR3 protein: CAGQGLNTEAFF. CDR3 DNA: TGTGCGGGACAGGGATTGAACACTGAAGCTTTCTTT.

V usage is TRBV29-1 and J usage is TRBJ2-7; D gene unclear. The V gene lost 5 bases and the J gene lost 0 bases, with 14 bases spanning the gap. The germline V gene has CDR1 SQVTM and CDR2 ANQGSEA. The CDR3 spans 14 residues. The CDR3 DNA follows: TGCAGCGTTCGAGAAGCTCTTAGCTCCTACGAGCAGTACTTC. The encoded protein is CSVREALSSYEQYF.

The rearrangement joins TRBV10-2 to TRBJ2-7; 13 bases map to TRBD2. The CDR3 totals 19 residues. Germline V CDR1 and CDR2: WSHSY, SAAADI. The trim removed 2 bases at V and 0 bases at J, leaving 10 bases unmatched. CDR3 coding DNA: TGCGCCAGCAGTGAGCTATGGACTAGCGGGGGCCCGAGCTCCTACGAGCAGTACTTC. Encoded protein: CASSELWTSGGPSSYEQYF.

The gene calls are TRBV19 and TRBJ1-6; D not certain. This CDR3 has 18 amino acids. Trimming cost V 4 bases and J 0 bases, with 16 bases left between them. Germline CDR1 is LNHDA and CDR2 is SQIVND (reference sequence). This chain's CDR3 is CASSTTRPGSSYNSPLHF. CDR3 nucleotides: TGTGCCAGTAGTACGACCCGACCCGGGAGCTCCTATAATTCACCCCTCCACTTT.

This clone came up a few times. The rearrangement uses TRBV11-2 and TRBJ2-1; TRBD2 is a possible D gene (6 bases). The germline V gene has CDR1 SGHAT and CDR2 FQNNGV. The CDR3 contains 17 residues. V was shortened by 4 bases and J by 0 bases, with 16 bases between the two germline ends. CDR3 in DNA: TGTGCCAGCAGCTCGCGGACGGGAGTGGGCTCCTACAATGAGCAGTTCTTC. Protein sequence: CASSSRTGVGSYNEQFF.

This clone was counted between two and nine times. The chain links TRBV18 to TRBJ1-1, with D possibly being TRBD1 (6 bases). Per the germline V gene, CDR1 is KGHSH and CDR2 is LQKENI. The CDR3 has 14 residues. Trimming removed 4 bases at V and 3 bases at J, with 12 bases between. As DNA, the CDR3 is TGTGCCAGCTCACTACAGGGTAAGGACACTGAAGCTTTCTTT. Protein product: CASSLQGKDTEAFF.

The rearrangement joins TRBV28 to TRBJ1-1; D remains ambiguous. V was trimmed by 3 bases and J by 7 bases, leaving 6 bases between them. Germline assignment: CDR1 MDHEN and CDR2 SYDVKM. The CDR3 contains 11 residues. The CDR3 DNA reads as TGTGCCAGCAGTTTTAGATATGAAGCTTTCTTT. Protein product: CASSFRYEAFF.

This clone was counted a few times. The V and J genes are TRBV23-1 and TRBJ2-5; 14 bases fit TRBD2. TRBV23-1 is flagged as an ORF with uncertain function. V lost 8 bases, J lost 3 bases, and 5 bases stayed unmatched. The CDR3 totals 15 residues. CDR3 sequence: CASLPGLAGEETQYF. The CDR3 region has the DNA TGCGCCAGCCTCCCGGGACTAGCGGGAGAAGAGACCCAGTACTTC.

CDR3 DNA sequence: TGTGCCAGCAGCCCTTGGACAGGGGGTTTTATGAACACTGAAGCTTTCTTT. This gives the protein CASSPWTGGFMNTEAFF. The rearrangement uses TRBV11-2 and TRBJ1-1, with 10 bases matching TRBD1. The germline V gene has CDR1 SGHAT and CDR2 FQNNGV. The CDR3 totals 17 residues. V lost 5 bases and J lost 0; bases outside the gene matches: 9.